This paragraph reports one T cell receptor (beta chain). Its antigen remains unidentified. No base quality values were provided; no much bigger clone lies one nucleotide off. CDR1 and CDR2, per the germline V gene, are ENHRY and SYGVKD. The CDR3 sequence holds 15 residues, the cysteine and phenylalanine included. The CDR3 DNA has 45 bases and is translated from base 1. Libraries came from the immunoSEQ multiplex PCR assay. Roughly 100,000 TCR templates per sample were assayed by the deep sequencing platform. Genomic DNA extracted from sorted T cells was the material used for TCRbeta CDR3 sequencing. The study's own analysis went as follows. The R programming language was used for clonal analysis of the TCRbeta CDR3 data. Alloreactive CD4+ and CD8+ clones were defined by comparing unstimulated samples with post-reaction CFSE-low samples. Regulatory or non-regulatory origin was assigned to alloreactive CD4+ clones by matching of sequences to sorted unstimulated Treg and non-Treg repertoires. TCRdb stores this immuneACCESS table with in-frame sequences only. Part of the clones is absent; in the studies checked, under half of the shortfall reflects unresolved V genes, and no reason is known for the rest. The DNA was the basis for D and trimming; V, J and clone size are from that table. The sample table records tens of thousands of clones; roughly 96% of these occur just once. Jointly, the top ten make up around 0.029% of the sample.

Additional sequencing covered unstimulated subsets from a few donor pairs, namely CD8+ effector memory, CD4+ naive, CD8+ TEMRA, CD4+ memory and CD8+ naive. Sorted unstimulated T cells, along with proliferating T cells recovered from mixed lymphocyte reactions, underwent TCRbeta CDR3 sequencing. Fresh whole blood from approximately ten HLA-typed healthy donors was used to isolate PBMCs. The data are from a study of siplizumab effects on memory and regulatory T cells (dated by TCRdb to between 2018 and 2021). Regarding the research as a whole: The study looked at the effect of siplizumab, an anti-CD2 antibody, on alloreactive T-cell subsets in allogeneic mixed lymphocyte reactions made from human PBMCs.

Points the paper makes about the study in general: A naive or memory phenotype could not be assigned to roughly 75-95% of proliferating CD4+ or CD8+ clones. Among mappable alloreactive CD4+ clones, the Treg-derived fraction averaged around 70% with siplizumab versus roughly 25% in control reactions. Sequences below about 10^-5 frequency were poorly captured, so only a minor fraction of alloreactive clones could be mapped to unstimulated subsets. No functional confirmation was obtained for the suppressive function of proliferating Tregs from siplizumab cultures. The cumulative frequency of alloreactive sequences that could be traced back to unstimulated CD4+ memory T cells was significantly reduced by siplizumab. Compared with memory T cells, unstimulated naive T cells appeared more diverse, and naive cells seemed to make a substantial contribution to the alloresponse.

The source is a human donor in good health. The sequenced sample was naive CD4+ T cells sorted from blood. What this sample's cell subset or site label stands for: unstimulated naive T cells. The V and J genes are TRBV10-3 and TRBJ2-3, and perhaps TRBD1 as D gene, on 6 matching bases. CDR3 reads: CASEATGTSTDTQYF. The nucleotide sequence is given as TGTGCTTCCGAGGCTACCGGGACATCTACAGATACGCAGTATTTT.